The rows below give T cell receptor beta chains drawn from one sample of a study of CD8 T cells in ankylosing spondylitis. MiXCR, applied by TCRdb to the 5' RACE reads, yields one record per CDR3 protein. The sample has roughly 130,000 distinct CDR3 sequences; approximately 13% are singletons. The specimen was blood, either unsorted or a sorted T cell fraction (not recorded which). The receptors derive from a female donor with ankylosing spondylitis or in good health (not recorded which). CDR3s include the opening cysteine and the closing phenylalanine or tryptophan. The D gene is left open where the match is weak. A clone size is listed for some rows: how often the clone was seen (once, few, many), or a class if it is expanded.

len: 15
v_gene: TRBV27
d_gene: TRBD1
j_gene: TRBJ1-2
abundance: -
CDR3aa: CASSLSWTGVNGYTF
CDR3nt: TGTGCCAGCAGTTTATCCTGGACAGGGGTGAATGGCTACACCTTC

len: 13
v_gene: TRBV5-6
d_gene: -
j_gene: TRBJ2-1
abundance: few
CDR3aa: CASALGQEDEQFF
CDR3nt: TGTGCCAGCGCCCTCGGGCAGGAGGATGAGCAGTTCTTC

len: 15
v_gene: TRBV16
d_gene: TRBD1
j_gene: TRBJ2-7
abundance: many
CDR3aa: CASSQSRDRSHEQYF
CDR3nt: TGTGCCAGCAGCCAATCGAGGGACAGGTCCCACGAGCAGTACTTC

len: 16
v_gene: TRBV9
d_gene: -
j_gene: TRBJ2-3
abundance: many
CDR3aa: CASSVGSASNIGTQYF
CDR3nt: TGTGCCAGCAGCGTAGGGTCAGCTTCTAACATCGGTACGCAGTATTTT

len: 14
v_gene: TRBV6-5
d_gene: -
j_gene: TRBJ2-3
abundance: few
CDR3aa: CASSYWGDTDTQYF
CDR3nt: TGTGCCAGCAGTTACTGGGGGGACACAGATACGCAGTATTTT

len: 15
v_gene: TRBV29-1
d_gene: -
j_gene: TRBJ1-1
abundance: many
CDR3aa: CSVWGSGGRYTEAFF
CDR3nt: TGCAGCGTTTGGGGCAGTGGGGGGAGATACACTGAAGCTTTCTTT

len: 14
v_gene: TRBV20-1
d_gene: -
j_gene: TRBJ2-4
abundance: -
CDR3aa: CSASGTLAKNIQYF
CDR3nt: TGCAGTGCTAGCGGGACCCTAGCCAAAAACATTCAGTACTTC

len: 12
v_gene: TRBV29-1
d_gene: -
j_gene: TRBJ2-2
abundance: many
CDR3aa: CSVEASTGELFF
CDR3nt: TGCAGCGTTGAAGCTAGCACCGGGGAGCTGTTTTTT

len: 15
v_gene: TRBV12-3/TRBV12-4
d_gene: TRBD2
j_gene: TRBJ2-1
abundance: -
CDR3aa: CASSLTLAGDNEQFF
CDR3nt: TGTGCCAGCAGTTTAACCCTAGCGGGAGACAATGAGCAGTTCTTC

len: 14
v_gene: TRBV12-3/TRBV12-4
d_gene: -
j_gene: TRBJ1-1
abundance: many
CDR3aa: CASSPSGMNTEAFF
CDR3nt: TGTGCCAGCAGTCCCTCGGGAATGAACACTGAAGCTTTCTTT

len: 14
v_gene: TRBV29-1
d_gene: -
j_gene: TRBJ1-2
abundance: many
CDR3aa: CSAQGRGDPYGYTF
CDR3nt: TGCAGCGCTCAAGGCCGTGGGGACCCCTATGGCTACACCTTC

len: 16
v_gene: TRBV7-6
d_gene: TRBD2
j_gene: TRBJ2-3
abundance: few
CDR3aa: CASSVFGRGSTDTQYF
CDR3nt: TGTGCCAGCAGCGTTTTCGGGAGGGGAAGCACAGATACGCAGTATTTT

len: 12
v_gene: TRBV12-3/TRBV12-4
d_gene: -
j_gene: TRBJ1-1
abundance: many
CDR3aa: CASRPFTGSAFF
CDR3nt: TGTGCCAGCAGACCATTTACAGGGTCAGCTTTCTTT

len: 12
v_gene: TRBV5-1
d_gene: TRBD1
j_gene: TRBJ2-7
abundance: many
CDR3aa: CASSFQGDEQYF
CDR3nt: TGCGCCAGCAGCTTTCAGGGGGACGAGCAGTACTTC

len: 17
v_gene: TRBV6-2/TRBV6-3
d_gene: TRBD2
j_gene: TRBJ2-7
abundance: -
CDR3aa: CATSPRFPGLPSYEQYF
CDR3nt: TGTGCCACCAGTCCCCGCTTCCCGGGACTACCCTCCTACGAGCAGTACTTC

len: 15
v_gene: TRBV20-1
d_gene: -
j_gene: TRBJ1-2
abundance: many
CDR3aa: CSARELGGAAYGYTF
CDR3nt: TGCAGTGCTAGAGAACTTGGGGGGGCGGCCTATGGCTACACCTTC